Described below is a single T cell receptor beta chain sequence and its context. Repertoires were generated with immunoSEQ multiplex PCR, while TCRdb's copy carries only in-frame clones and drops some. The profile covers approximately 300,000 clones, with roughly 90% appearing a single time and 3.5% to 4.5% taken by the ten largest. CDR1 MRHNA and CDR2 SNTAGT come from the germline V gene. This CDR3 comprises 15 residues. Trimming removed 2 bases from V and 0 bases from J, with 8 bases in between. The data were taken from a study of blood T cell repertoires in COVID-19. The sample comprised peripheral blood. J is TRBJ2-1 and V is TRBV6-4; D call uncertain. The TCR originated in a woman aged 45-59 years with active or convalescent COVID-19. Here the CDR3 DNA reads TGTGCCAGCAGTGACGGCGGTTACTCCTACAATGAGCAGTTCTTC. Translating it yields CASSDGGYSYNEQFF.